The clone carrying this T cell receptor (beta chain) was seen many times. The antigen remains unidentified. This specimen belongs to a study of early T cells in non-severe SARS-CoV-2 infection. Study-wide context: Chains were not paired, and sequencing was done on bulk RNA from unsorted whole blood.

General observations from the study: VDJdb matching skewed toward anti-spike CD8 responses, missing private and CD4 specificities.

Researchers tagged individual cDNA molecules with unique molecular identifiers. One entry per CDR3 protein results from TCRdb running MiXCR on the 5' RACE reads. The repertoire holds tens of thousands of distinct CDR3 sequences, with less than 5.5% as singletons. This CDR3 is 15 amino acids long. CDR1 is KGHSH, CDR2 LQKENI, per germline. The J segment lost 7 bases and the V segment lost 3 bases, leaving 5 bases of the junction unmatched. The genes are TRBV18 and TRBJ2-1; 11 bases are a match to TRBD1. This sequence originates from an adult who was a healthcare worker with PCR-confirmed SARS-CoV-2 infection or an uninfected control (not recorded which). Source: whole blood, taken at baseline. The CDR3 bases are TGTGCCAGCTCACCCGGACAGGGGGCGCGGAATGAGCAGTTCTTC. Protein sequence: CASSPGQGARNEQFF.